This T cell receptor (beta chain) was sequenced for a study of blood T cell repertoires in COVID-19. Study summary: The United States, Italy and Spain provided the acute and convalescent COVID-19 samples. T cells, B-cell-depleted T cells, or PBMCs supplied cDNA or gDNA.

In the study's own analysis: Amplifying reference gene primers gave estimates of nucleated cell counts. Assay: immunoSEQ multiplex PCR; the TCRdb copy retains only in-frame clones and omits some. From that table come the V and J calls and clone size; the DNA was used to work out D and trimming. The sample carries hundreds of thousands of clones, over 75% recorded once. This CDR3 has 14 amino acids. V gave up 5 bases and J gave up 3 bases, with 11 bases separating them. CDR1 and CDR2 (germline): LGHDT, YNNKEL (reference sequence). Seattle patients were enrolled while actively infected and followed longitudinally.

The receptor's source is a woman between 55 and 75 years old with COVID-19, enrolled during active disease. V and J are TRBV3-1 (or the pseudogene TRBV3-2) and TRBJ1-5, with D perhaps TRBD1 (6 bases). The sample taken for sequencing was peripheral blood. As DNA, the CDR3 is TGTGCCAGCAGCTTCACAGGGATCAATCAGCCCCAGCATTTT. This encodes CASSFTGINQPQHF.